The clone carrying this TCR beta chain appeared a few times. Antigen specificity is unknown. This specimen comes from a study of early T cells in non-severe SARS-CoV-2 infection. Study-wide context: Unpaired chains resulted from sequencing bulk RNA of unsorted whole blood.

Attached unique molecular identifiers marked individual cDNA molecules. TCRdb called the 5' RACE reads again in MiXCR, with one record for every CDR3 protein. This sample has 70,000 to 90,000 distinct CDR3 sequences, with about 9.4% found just once. Broader study findings: Sequences matched to VDJdb favored anti-spike CD8 responses, while private and CD4 specificities were missed.

Deletions cut 8 bases from V and 4 bases from J, with 20 bases between. The CDR3 has 14 amino acids. Germline V gives CDR1 DFQATT, CDR2 SNEGSKA (reference sequence). This receptor was taken from an adult who was a healthcare worker with PCR-confirmed SARS-CoV-2 infection or an uninfected control (not recorded which). This rearrangement joins TRBV20-1 to TRBJ1-1, with no clear D. Sequenced here: whole blood, sampled at baseline. The CDR3 DNA follows: TGCAGTACTAAGCCCCGGGTCCCCAGCACTGAAGCTTTCTTT. Protein sequence: CSTKPRVPSTEAFF.